The 16 T cell receptor beta chains listed next were all sequenced from one sample in a study of T cells in Graves' hyperthyroidism and ophthalmopathy. RNA transcripts yielded amplified TCR beta CDR3 regions. First-round RT-PCR with HTBI primers amplified the TCR CDR3 region. One entry per CDR3 protein results from TCRdb running MiXCR on the multiplex PCR reads. The table records about 360,000 distinct CDR3 sequences, less than 15% of them present only once. The material sequenced was blood. The receptor source for this set is a woman aged 18-29 years with Graves' hyperthyroidism.

This chain uses TRBV11-2 with TRBJ2-7; 10 positions agree with TRBD2. Germline trimming cut 5 bases from V and 2 bases from J; bases unmatched to any gene: 21. Germline CDR1 reads SGHAT; CDR2 reads FQNNGV. The CDR3 extends over 20 amino acids. The CDR3 DNA is TGTGCCAGCAGCCCCATAGAGCGGGGGGGCCCCCAGAGAGGAACCTACGAGCAGTACTTC. The encoded protein is CASSPIERGGPQRGTYEQYF.

There are many counts of this clonotype. V usage is TRBV28 and J usage is TRBJ1-2, with 8 bases identical to TRBD1. V trimming: 9 bases; J trimming: 1 base; junction bases outside the gene matches: 10. Germline V gene data show CDR1 as MDHEN and CDR2 as SYDVKM. The CDR3 runs 15 residues. CDR3 sequence reads: CASQTGTGHNYGYTF. The CDR3 nucleotides read TGTGCCAGTCAAACCGGGACAGGACATAACTATGGCTACACCTTC.

The V gene is TRBV6-1, the J gene TRBJ1-5, with D tentatively TRBD1 (5 bases). The germline V gene has CDR1 MNHNS and CDR2 SASEGT. The CDR3 is made up of 14 amino acids. V lost 10 bases and J 0 bases, leaving 13 bases between the germline ends. The DNA of the CDR3 is TGTGCCACCACCCGGGGGGTTAGCAATCAGCCCCAGCATTTT. Its protein product is CATTRGVSNQPQHF.

The CDR3 nucleotides read TGTGCCAGCAGCTCTTCATTGACCCTCCAGCCCCAGCATTTT. The encoded protein is CASSSSLTLQPQHF. The chain combines TRBV6-2 or TRBV6-3 with TRBJ1-5; D gene unclear. The CDR3 contains 14 residues. The V gene lost 6 bases and the J gene lost 7 bases, with 16 bases spanning the gap. CDR1 and CDR2 from the germline V gene are MNHEY and SVGEGT.

With respect to this clonotype: A much larger clone lies a single base off, so this may be a read error. The J gene is TRBJ1-1, the V gene TRBV20-1, with TRBD1 as a possible D gene (6 bases). Per germline, CDR1 DFQATT and CDR2 SNEGSKA (reference sequence). CDR3 length equals 16 residues. The DNA of the CDR3 is TGCAGTGCCACGGAGGGACACTTGGGGCCATCCACTGAAGCTCTCTTT. This encodes CSATEGHLGPSTEALF.

This clonotype was observed many times. The chain carries TRBV20-1 and TRBJ2-1; possibly TRBD1 or TRBD2 for D (5 bases each). The germline V gene encodes CDR1 DFQATT and CDR2 SNEGSKA (reference sequence). The CDR3 is 18 amino acids. Trimming cost V 2 bases and J 15 bases, with 35 bases left between them. For the CDR3, the DNA is TGCAGTGCTAGAAAGGGGCTCTTTAGAACCAGCAATCTTAATGAGGGGTTCTTC. Its protein is CSARKGLFRTSNLNEGFF.

This clonotype was observed a few times. The V gene is TRBV24-1, the J gene TRBJ1-1; 8 bases agree with TRBD1. The CDR3 is 15 amino acids. CDR1 and CDR2 from the germline V gene are KGHDR and SFDVKD. V was pared by 7 bases and J by 1 base, with 7 bases of the junction left unmatched. CDR3 bases: TGTGCCACCAGAGGACAGGGCGATAGGAACACTGAAGCTTTCTTT. This encodes CATRGQGDRNTEAFF.

A word on this clonotype: No DNA is shown, since the ends of the CDR3 on it are uncertain; the CDR3 is the one TCRdb lists. The chain links TRBV5-1 to TRBJ2-3; TRBD2 is the table's D call, not checked against the DNA. Per the germline V gene, CDR1 is SGHRS and CDR2 is YFSETQ. 20 amino acids form the CDR3, both terminal residues included. The CDR3 is CASSFYICSALDYRTDTQYF.

CDR3 sequence reads: CASRRNREFYEQYF. DNA for the CDR3: TGTGCCAGCAGAAGGAACAGGGAGTTCTACGAGCAGTACTTC. V gene TRBV2 combines with J gene TRBJ2-7, with D perhaps matching TRBD1 (6 bases). The germline CDR1 and CDR2 sequences are SNHLY and FYNNEI. The germline V and J ends were trimmed by 6 bases and 3 bases, with 15 bases remaining between them. The CDR3 spans 14 residues.

This clonotype was detected ten times or more. V and J are TRBV3-1 and TRBJ2-7; D could derive from TRBD1 or TRBD2 (5 bases each). CDR1 and CDR2 from the germline V gene are LGHDT and YNNKEL (reference sequence). The CDR3 contains 19 residues. V lost 0 bases to trimming and J lost 6 bases, with 27 bases between them. This CDR3 is CASSQDWGSFRGGGSEQYF. The CDR3 DNA follows: TGTGCCAGCAGCCAAGATTGGGGCTCGTTCAGAGGAGGAGGATCCGAGCAGTACTTC.

This clonotype was observed at least ten times. This chain connects TRBV2 to TRBJ1-6; 9 bases are shared with TRBD1. The CDR3 length is 14 residues. V shed 7 bases, J shed 5 bases, and the junction held 3 bases outside the gene matches. Germline lookup yields CDR1 SNHLY and CDR2 FYNNEI. CDR3 sequence: CASTWTGDNSPLHF. In DNA form, the CDR3 reads TGTGCCAGCACCTGGACAGGGGATAATTCACCCCTCCACTTT.

The rearrangement joins TRBV24-1 to TRBJ2-3; D might be TRBD2 (6 bases). Germline V gene data show CDR1 as KGHDR and CDR2 as SFDVKD. The CDR3 runs 15 residues. Trimming left V 7 bases short and J 6 bases short, with 19 bases between. The CDR3 sequence is CATSAGGNPPDTQYF. The CDR3 region has the DNA TGTGCCACCAGCGCAGGAGGGAATCCCCCCGATACGCAGTATTTT.

This clonotype turned up a few times. The chain is built from TRBV28 and TRBJ1-2; D ambiguous. The germline V gene has CDR1 MDHEN and CDR2 SYDVKM. Trimming left V 2 bases short and J 4 bases short, with 11 bases between. There are 14 residues in the CDR3. The CDR3: CASSLVVAIYGYTF. In DNA form, the CDR3 reads TGTGCCAGCAGTTTAGTGGTAGCGATCTATGGCTACACCTTC.

This clonotype appeared many times. The chain recombines TRBV20-1 with TRBJ2-7; 9 bases fit TRBD1. CDR1 and CDR2 (germline): DFQATT, SNEGSKA (reference sequence). Trimming at V came to 0 bases and at J to 2 bases, leaving 5 bases not matched to a gene. The CDR3 runs 15 residues. The CDR3 here is CSARDRGTGPYEQYF. As DNA, the CDR3 is TGCAGTGCTAGAGATCGCGGGACAGGGCCCTACGAGCAGTACTTC.

This clonotype was picked up many times. The rearrangement joins TRBV20-1 to TRBJ2-7, with 7 bases lining up with TRBD1. The V gene's germline CDR1 is DFQATT and CDR2 SNEGSKA (reference sequence). V dropped 6 bases and J dropped 1; count of bases not matched to a gene: 12. The CDR3 has 15 amino acids. The CDR3 reads CSAFRTGDFSYEQYF. CDR3 nucleotide sequence: TGCAGTGCCTTCCGAACAGGGGATTTTTCCTACGAGCAGTACTTC.

This clonotype was counted ten times or more. This rearrangement joins TRBV2 to TRBJ1-1; D not resolved. Deletions cut 5 bases from V and 1 base from J, with 2 bases between. The CDR3 contains 11 residues. Germline CDR1 is SNHLY and CDR2 is FYNNEI. The CDR3 sequence is CASSTNTEAFF. The CDR3 nucleotides are TGTGCCAGCAGTACGAACACTGAAGCTTTCTTT.